Shown below are 10 T cell receptor beta chains from a single sample sequenced in a study of blood T cell repertoires in COVID-19. The protocol was immunoSEQ multiplex PCR, while the TCRdb copy is restricted to in-frame clones and leaves out a portion. The sample lists approximately 90,000 clones, around 87% occurring once. The sample was peripheral blood. Source of these receptors: a woman aged 80 or older with acute or convalescent COVID-19.

The chain couples TRBV5-1 to TRBJ1-6, with 7 bases that match TRBD1. CDR1 SGHRS and CDR2 YFSETQ come from the germline V gene. The CDR3 is 15 residues long. Trimming cost V 3 bases and J 3 bases; bases outside gene matches: 3. The CDR3 sequence: CASSYRGGYNSPLHF. CDR3 coding DNA: TGCGCCAGCAGCTACAGGGGTGGCTATAATTCACCCCTCCACTTT. The whole variable domain, remainder taken from reference TRBV5-1 and TRBJ1-6, is KAGVTQTPRYLIKTRGQQVTLSCSPISGHRSVSWYQQTPGQGLQFLFEYFSETQRNKGNFPGRFSGRQFSNSRSEMNVSTLELGDSALYLCASSYRGGYNSPLHFGNGTRLTVT.

This clone showed up just a few times. The chain carries TRBV7-9 and TRBJ1-4; a weak D match, TRBD1 (6 bases). The germline CDR1 and CDR2 sequences are SEHNR and FQNEAQ (reference sequence). Trimming took off 1 base at V and 5 bases at J, with 11 bases between the two ends. The CDR3 contains 15 residues. CDR3 DNA sequence: TGTGCCAGCAGCTTAGGGACAGCTGAAAATGAAAAACTGTTTTTT. It is translated as CASSLGTAENEKLFF.

V and J are TRBV2 and TRBJ1-2; D is ambiguous. The CDR3 runs to 13 residues. V shed 5 bases and J shed 2 bases, with 9 bases lying between them. Germline V lookup: CDR1 SNHLY, CDR2 FYNNEI. CDR3 DNA sequence: TGTGCCAGCAGTCTGCTAGGAAACTATGGCTACACCTTC. Translated: CASSLLGNYGYTF.

This clone was seen a single time. This chain connects TRBV18 to TRBJ2-7; 9 nucleotides match TRBD2. The CDR3 runs to 15 residues. Germline values: CDR1 KGHSH, CDR2 LQKENI. The junction had 3 bases not matched to a gene; V was cut back by 1 base and J by 2 bases. In nucleotides, the CDR3 is TGTGCCAGCTCACCACAAGCGGGAGGACCCTACGAGCAGTACTTC. This encodes CASSPQAGGPYEQYF.

J is TRBJ2-3 and V is TRBV25-1; 10 bases match TRBD1. Germline assignment: CDR1 MGHDK and CDR2 SYGVNS. The CDR3 covers 14 residues. The V gene end was trimmed by 6 bases and the J gene end by 3 bases; junction bases not matched to a gene: 3. CDR3 DNA: TGTGCCAGCAGGGACAGGGGGGATACAGATACGCAGTATTTT. It is translated as CASRDRGDTDTQYF.

The chain recombines TRBV3-1 (or the pseudogene TRBV3-2) with TRBJ2-1, with D tentatively TRBD2 (6 bases). V lost 9 bases and J lost 6, with 15 bases in between. Germline V gives CDR1 LGHDT, CDR2 YNNKEL (reference sequence). This CDR3 is 13 amino acids long. CDR3 amino acids: CARRGRRGNEQFF. The CDR3 bases are TGTGCCAGGCGGGGACGGCGGGGCAATGAGCAGTTCTTC.

The V call is TRBV15, the J call TRBJ1-3; TRBD1 might be the D (5 bases). Per germline, CDR1 LNHNV and CDR2 YYDKDF (reference sequence). There are 17 residues in the CDR3. V was trimmed by 3 bases and J by 1 base, leaving 16 bases between them. The CDR3 DNA sequence: TGTGCCACCAGCAGTACACCCGGGGGTTATTCTGGAAACACCATATATTTT. It translates to CATSSTPGGYSGNTIYF. The full variable domain, its missing parts supplied by reference TRBV15 and TRBJ1-3, is DAMVIQNPRYQVTQFGKPVTLSCSQTLNHNVMYWYQQKSSQAPKLLFHYYDKDFNNEADTPDNFQSRRPNTSFCFLDIRSPGLGDTAMYLCATSSTPGGYSGNTIYFGEGSWLTVV.

This rearrangement joins TRBV19 to TRBJ1-2; D call uncertain. This CDR3 contains 13 residues. CDR1 LNHDA and CDR2 SQIVND come from the germline V gene (reference sequence). V lost 2 bases to trimming and J lost 2 bases, with 6 bases between them. CDR3 sequence: CASSISTNYGYTF. In DNA, the CDR3 is TGTGCCAGTAGTATAAGCACGAACTATGGCTACACCTTC.

The V call is TRBV20-1, the J call TRBJ2-3, with 10 bases matching TRBD2. V shed 3 bases, J shed 14 bases, and the junction held 5 bases outside the gene matches. Per the germline V gene, CDR1 is DFQATT and CDR2 is SNEGSKA (reference sequence). The CDR3 loop spans 11 amino acids. The CDR3 region is CSASPSGRAYF. CDR3 coding DNA: TGCAGTGCTAGTCCCAGCGGGAGGGCGTATTTT.

This rearrangement joins TRBV28 to TRBJ2-3; TRBD2 agrees at 9 bases. J lost 0 bases, V lost 5 bases, and 9 bases had no gene match. Per germline, CDR1 MDHEN and CDR2 SYDVKM. This CDR3 comprises 17 residues. CDR3 sequence: CASSPSGIPLSTDTQYF. CDR3 sequence (DNA): TGTGCCAGCAGTCCTAGCGGGATACCCCTGAGCACAGATACGCAGTATTTT.